This T cell receptor beta chain was identified during a study of blood T cell repertoires in COVID-19. In the study overall: Whether acute or convalescent, the COVID-19 samples came from the United States, Italy and Spain. From T cells, B-cell-depleted T cells, or PBMCs came the material, which was cDNA or gDNA.

Germline CDR1 and CDR2: SQVTM and ANQGSEA. Trimming cost V 7 bases and J 1 base, with 11 bases left between them. This CDR3 contains 12 residues. As originally analysed: Reference gene primer amplification gave nucleated cell count estimates. Clones were sequenced by immunoSEQ multiplex PCR, and TCRdb holds only the in-frame ones, with some missing. V, J and clone size derive from that table, while D and trimming were established from the DNA sequence. Among approximately 100,000 clones listed, over 65% were seen once. The TCR sequence derives from a human donor in a cohort sampled during active COVID-19. This chain joins TRBV29-1 and TRBJ2-7, with D unresolved. Sequencing was carried out using peripheral blood. CDR3 residues: CSASPGSYEQYF. The CDR3 DNA reads as TGCAGCGCCTCGCCGGGTTCCTACGAGCAGTACTTC.